The 8 T cell receptor beta chains reported below all come from one sample, sequenced in a study of beta chain features in type 1 diabetes (dated by TCRdb to 2017 to 2018). The library was produced with the immunoSEQ multiplex PCR assay. All of the isolated RNA was reverse transcribed with the High Capacity cDNA Reverse Transcription Kit, so expressed TCRB transcripts were sequenced. In TCRdb, the immuneACCESS table is reduced to in-frame sequences with V and J assigned. These tables do not hold every clone; where another copy was compared, an unresolved V gene accounts for under half, and the others remain unexplained. This sample comprises roughly 450,000 clones, about 15% of them detected only once. Approximately 0.038% of the sample comes from the top ten. The sequenced material came from naive CD4+ T cells from blood. Interpreted using the paper, the cell subset or site label stands for: true naive CD4+ T cells. These receptor sequences come from a young man in good health.

The chain recombines TRBV2 with TRBJ2-3; D possibly corresponds to TRBD1 (6 bases). V lost 6 bases, J lost 7 bases, and 8 bases lay in between. The CDR3 runs 11 residues. From germline, CDR1 is SNHLY and CDR2 FYNNEI. The CDR3: CASRDSYTQYF. The CDR3 nucleotides read TGTGCCAGCAGGGACAGTTATACGCAGTATTTT.

The chain carries TRBV11-2 and TRBJ2-3; possible D gene TRBD2, 5 bases. Trimming took 0 bases from V and 8 from J, leaving 21 bases between them. The CDR3 runs 17 residues. The germline V gene encodes CDR1 SGHAT and CDR2 FQNNGV. CDR3 sequence: CASSLDRLGSNLATQYF. For the CDR3, the DNA is TGTGCCAGCAGCTTAGATCGCCTGGGGAGCAATTTGGCTACGCAGTATTTT.

This clone was seen only a few times. The J gene is TRBJ1-1, the V gene TRBV29-1; 8 bases map to TRBD1. V shed 4 bases, J shed 6 bases, and the junction held 7 bases outside the gene matches. Germline loops: CDR1 SQVTM, CDR2 ANQGSEA. CDR3 length: 13 residues. CDR3 sequence: CSVASRGRAEAFF. Here the CDR3 DNA reads TGCAGCGTTGCCTCCAGGGGGCGCGCTGAAGCTTTCTTT.

The chain combines TRBV28 with TRBJ2-2; D gene unclear. The CDR3 has 13 amino acids. CDR1 MDHEN and CDR2 SYDVKM come from the germline V gene. Trimming removed 3 bases at V and 4 bases at J, with 6 bases between. CDR3 nucleotides: TGTGCCAGCAGTTTCAGTCCCACCGGGGAGCTGTTTTTT. Translating gives CASSFSPTGELFF.

As for this clone: The same CDR3 is also encoded by other DNA sequences in this sample. V and J are TRBV30 and TRBJ2-5; D ambiguous. Looked up from germline, CDR1 is GTSNPN and CDR2 is SVGIG (reference sequence). Trimming took off 0 bases at V and 5 bases at J, with 7 bases between the two ends. This CDR3 contains 12 residues. The CDR3 reads CAWSVVGETQYF. CDR3 nucleotide sequence: TGTGCCTGGAGTGTAGTGGGGGAGACCCAGTACTTC.

This clone has only a few counts. The chain employs TRBV7-2 and TRBJ2-7, with 8 bases identical to TRBD1. Looked up from germline, CDR1 is SGHTA and CDR2 is FQGNSA. V lost 1 base and J lost 0; bases outside the gene matches: 2. The CDR3 consists of 15 residues. The CDR3 here is CASSLDRGTSYEQYF. In DNA, the CDR3 is TGTGCCAGCAGCTTAGACAGGGGGACCTCCTACGAGCAGTACTTC.

The rearrangement joins TRBV28 to TRBJ1-1; D ambiguous. The germline V gene encodes CDR1 MDHEN and CDR2 SYDVKM. The CDR3 consists of 12 residues. V was shortened by 8 bases and J by 6 bases, with 13 bases between the two germline ends. The CDR3 spells CASRKVQAEAFF. The CDR3 nucleotides read TGTGCCAGCCGTAAGGTCCAGGCTGAAGCTTTCTTT.

Remarks on this clone: The missing conserved phenylalanine or tryptophan at the end of this CDR3 makes a read error likely. The DNA is omitted, as the CDR3 cannot be located on it reliably, and the CDR3 follows TCRdb's listing. The V and J genes are TRBV10-2 and TRBJ1-6. The CDR3 is made up of 14 amino acids, end residues included. Germline CDR1 WSHSY, CDR2 SAAADI. CDR3 region: CASSEPQRQAPKWY.